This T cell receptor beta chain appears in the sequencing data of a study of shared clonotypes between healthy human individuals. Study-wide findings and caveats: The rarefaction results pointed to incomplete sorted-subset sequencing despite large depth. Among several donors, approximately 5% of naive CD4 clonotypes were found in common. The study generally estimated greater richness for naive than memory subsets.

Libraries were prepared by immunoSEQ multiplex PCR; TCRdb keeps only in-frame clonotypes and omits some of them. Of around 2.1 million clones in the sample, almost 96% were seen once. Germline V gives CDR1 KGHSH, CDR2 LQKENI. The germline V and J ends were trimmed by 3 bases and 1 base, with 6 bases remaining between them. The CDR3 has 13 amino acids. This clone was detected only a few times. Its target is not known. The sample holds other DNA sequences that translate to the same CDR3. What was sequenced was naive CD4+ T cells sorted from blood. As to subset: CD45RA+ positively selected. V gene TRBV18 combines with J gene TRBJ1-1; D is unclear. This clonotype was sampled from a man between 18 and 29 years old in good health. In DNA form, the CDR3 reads TGTGCCAGCTCACCTACGGGGAACACTGAAGCTTTCTTT. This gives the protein CASSPTGNTEAFF.